A selection of T cell receptor beta chains follows, all from one sample in a study of blood T cells in healthy people across ages. One entry per CDR3 protein, called by TCRdb with MiXCR from the 5' RACE reads. The data hold about 760,000 distinct CDR3 sequences, with 56% observed a single time. The sequenced sample consisted of blood. These receptor sequences come from a man aged 35 to 55 in good health. Both conserved end residues are part of each CDR3. A D gene is named only where the DNA matches it firmly. Expanded clones are given a class, and other clones once, few, many or no size at all.

j_gene,v_gene,d_gene,abundance,CDR3nt,CDR3aa
TRBJ2-5,TRBV18,TRBD1,once,TGTGCCAGCTCATCTGGACAGGACTGGTACCAAGAGACCCAGTACTTC,CASSSGQDWYQETQYF
TRBJ2-5,TRBV13,-,-,TGTGCCAGCAGCCTAGCTAGCTTGCCGGAGACCCAGTACTTC,CASSLASLPETQYF
TRBJ2-5,TRBV12-3/TRBV12-4,TRBD2,-,TGTGCCAGCAGTTTCTCTTGGCGGGGGGGGAAAGAGACCCAGTACTTC,CASSFSWRGGKETQYF
TRBJ2-3,TRBV29-1,-,few,TGCAGCGTTGATATAGGTAGCACAGATACGCAGTATTTT,CSVDIGSTDTQYF
TRBJ2-1,TRBV20-1,-,-,TGCAGTGCCAATGAAAGAGGAAGGCCCTACAATGAGCAGTTCTTC,CSANERGRPYNEQFF
TRBJ2-1,TRBV28,-,-,TGTGCCAGCAGTTTATACGGGAGAGGTTCCAATGAGCAGTTCTTC,CASSLYGRGSNEQFF
TRBJ2-3,TRBV28,-,few,TGTGCCAGCAGTTTAGGGGACCACACAGATACGCAGTATTTT,CASSLGDHTDTQYF
TRBJ2-7,TRBV7-2,TRBD1,-,TGTGCCAGCAGCTTCAGCAGACAGGGACCCTCCTACGAGCAGTACTTC,CASSFSRQGPSYEQYF
TRBJ2-3,TRBV29-1,-,-,TGCAGCGTTGATTCTCGGCTTCCTAGCACAGATACGCAGTATTTT,CSVDSRLPSTDTQYF
TRBJ2-7,TRBV9,TRBD1,-,TGTGCCAGCAGCGATGTGGGGCAGGGGGAAGAGCAGTACTTC,CASSDVGQGEEQYF
TRBJ2-7,TRBV28,-,-,TGTGCCAGCAGTCGCCCCCATCCCCCCTACGAGCAGTACTTC,CASSRPHPPYEQYF
TRBJ1-1,TRBV5-1,-,-,TGCGCCAGCAGCTTGAATGTCGGCGCGAACACTGAAGCTTTCTTT,CASSLNVGANTEAFF
TRBJ2-7,TRBV29-1,-,-,TGCAGCGTCTTGTCCTACAATGAGCAGTACTTC,CSVLSYNEQYF